Listed below are T cell receptor beta chains from one sample, sequenced in a study of CD8+CD57+ T cells in acquired aplastic anemia. In TCRdb, the reads were re-called with MiXCR into one record per CDR3 protein. The data show tens of thousands of distinct CDR3 sequences, with around 70% seen just once and approximately 31% held by the top ten. Sequencing input: sorted CD4+, CD8+, or CD8+CD57+ T cells (not recorded which) from PBMCs. These receptors were obtained from a human donor in good health, serving as a control. CDR3s include the opening cysteine and the closing phenylalanine or tryptophan. The order of the fields is J gene, D gene, V gene, clone size, CDR3 DNA, CDR3 protein. The D gene is left open where the match is weak. Where a row states a size, it is once, few, many or the class of an expanded clone; other rows omit it.

>TRBJ1-6|.|TRBV20-1|few
TGCAGTGCCTCGGACAGAAGGAGCTCCTATAATTCACCCCTCCACTTT
CSASDRRSSYNSPLHF
>TRBJ2-1|.|TRBV15|.
TGTGCCACCAGCACGAGGGAGGCTAGCCCCTACAATGGGCAGTTCTTC
CATSTREASPYNGQFF
>TRBJ1-2|.|TRBV20-1|.
TGCAGTGCTGATTCCACAGGCGATGGCTACACCTTC
CSADSTGDGYTF
>TRBJ1-1|TRBD1|TRBV7-9|.
TGTGCCAGCAGTGCGACAGGGATGAACACTGAAGCTTTCTTT
CASSATGMNTEAFF
>TRBJ2-3|.|TRBV29-1|few
TGCAGCGTCTACTTACAGGGAGGGGATACGCAGTATTTT
CSVYLQGGDTQYF
>TRBJ2-1|.|TRBV28|many
TGTGCCAGCAGTCCAGGGTACAATGAGCAGTTCTTC
CASSPGYNEQFF
>TRBJ2-3|.|TRBV4-2|.
TGTGCCAGCAGCCAAAAACAACAGGACAGTGCAGATACGCAGTATTTT
CASSQKQQDSADTQYF
>TRBJ2-1|TRBD2|TRBV10-3|.
TGTGCCATCCAGGAGCGGGGGGACTACAATGAGCAGTTCTTC
CAIQERGDYNEQFF
>TRBJ2-1|.|TRBV20-1|.
TGCAGTGCTAGGGCCCCCCAGTACAATGAGCAGTTCTTC
CSARAPQYNEQFF
>TRBJ2-7|TRBD2|TRBV29-1|medium-sized
TGCAGCGTAAAGCGGGAGGGCTACGAGCAGTACTTC
CSVKREGYEQYF
>TRBJ2-7|TRBD1|TRBV11-2|.
TGTGCCAGCAGATCCGGGACAGGGAGCTCCTACGAGCAGTACTTC
CASRSGTGSSYEQYF
>TRBJ1-5|.|TRBV15|.
TGTGCCACCAGCAGAGATCCGGGAGGACAACTTATACCCCAGCATTTT
CATSRDPGGQLIPQHF
>TRBJ2-3|TRBD2|TRBV24-1|once
TGTGCCACCAGTGATAGCGGGGGTCACCTCGATACGCAGTATTTT
CATSDSGGHLDTQYF
>TRBJ1-6|.|TRBV10-1|once
TGCGCCAGCAGTGGCTATAATTCACCCCTCCACTTT
CASSGYNSPLHF
>TRBJ2-7|TRBD1|TRBV24-1|few
TGTGCCAGTAGTGAGACAGGGGGTTCCTACGAGCAGTACTTC
CASSETGGSYEQYF
>TRBJ1-1|.|TRBV29-1|.
.
CSVAQGGVGTGASF
>TRBJ2-7|.|TRBV12-3/TRBV12-4|.
TGTGCCAGCAGTCTACAGGGTAACGAGCAGTACTTC
CASSLQGNEQYF
>TRBJ2-7|TRBD1|TRBV10-3|few
TGTGCCATCAGTGGCAGTCCGGGACAGGAGACCTCCTACGAGCAGTACTTC
CAISGSPGQETSYEQYF
>TRBJ1-1|TRBD1|TRBV7-2|.
TGTGCCAGCAGCTTAAGGGACAGGGAGAAGAACACTGAAGCTTTCTTT
CASSLRDREKNTEAFF
>TRBJ1-2|.|TRBV24-1|.
TGTGCCACCAGTGATAGGAGTAGCTATGGCTACACCTTC
CATSDRSSYGYTF
>TRBJ2-7|.|TRBV4-1|.
TGCGCCAGCAGCGAATCGCTGACGGGGGCCTACGAGCAGTACTTC
CASSESLTGAYEQYF
>TRBJ2-7|TRBD1|TRBV19|.
TGTGCCAGTAGTTCGGGGACAGGGTCAGCCGAGCAGTACTTC
CASSSGTGSAEQYF
>TRBJ2-7|.|TRBV15|once
TGTGCCACCAGTCAGGGTCGAGTCGAGCAGTACTTC
CATSQGRVEQYF
>TRBJ1-4|.|TRBV19|.
TGTGCCTGGAGGGGTAGGGACGAAAAACTGTTTTTT
CAWRGRDEKLFF
>TRBJ2-3|.|TRBV5-1|.
TGCGCCAGCAGCCCCAGGGCGGGGACAGATACGCAGTATTTT
CASSPRAGTDTQYF
>TRBJ1-6|.|TRBV19|.
TGTGCCAGCACTCATCGGACCTATAATTCACCCCTCCACTTT
CASTHRTYNSPLHF
>TRBJ2-5|.|TRBV2|.
TGTGCCAGCCGGGACTCCGCCTCTATTTGGACCCAGTACTTC
CASRDSASIWTQYF
>TRBJ2-3|TRBD2|TRBV19|.
TGTGCCAGTAGAGCTAGCGGGGGCCGCACAGATACGCAGTATTTT
CASRASGGRTDTQYF
>TRBJ2-5|.|TRBV7-9|.
TGTGCCAGCAGCTTTTCAACGGACAAGAGGACCCAGTACTTC
CASSFSTDKRTQYF
>TRBJ1-1|TRBD1|TRBV11-1|many
TGTGCCAGCAGCTCCTGGACAGGAGGCACTGAAGCTTTCTTT
CASSSWTGGTEAFF
>TRBJ2-6|TRBD1|TRBV2|.
TGTGCCAGCAGTAGGCAGGGGGCTAGCTCCGGGGCCAACGTCCTGACTTTC
CASSRQGASSGANVLTF
>TRBJ1-1|.|TRBV10-3|once
TGTGCCATCAGCAAGGGCGATGAAGCTTTCTTT
CAISKGDEAFF
>TRBJ1-5|.|TRBV19|.
TGTGCCAGTAGTACAGGACGCGATCAGCCCCAGCATTTT
CASSTGRDQPQHF
>TRBJ2-7|.|TRBV29-1|.
TGCAGCGTTGAACCGGCAGGTGGGGGGCAGTACTTC
CSVEPAGGGQYF
>TRBJ1-2|.|TRBV6-4|.
TGTGCCAGCAGCTCGAGGAGGGGCTACACCTTC
CASSSRRGYTF
>TRBJ2-2|.|TRBV12-3/TRBV12-4|many
TGTGCCAGCAGGGGGATGGTAGGGACCACCGGGGAGCTGTTTTTT
CASRGMVGTTGELFF
>TRBJ2-3|.|TRBV24-1|.
TGTGCCACCAGTGACAGGGAAGTCGGCGAAGATACGCAGTATTTT
CATSDREVGEDTQYF
>TRBJ1-5|.|TRBV20-1|.
TGCAGTGCTAGAGATCTAGGGGGTAATCAGCCCCAGCATTTT
CSARDLGGNQPQHF
>TRBJ2-5|.|TRBV7-9|few
TGTGCCAGCAGCTTAACGGACCAAGAGACCCAGTACTTC
CASSLTDQETQYF
>TRBJ1-5|.|TRBV7-3|few
TGTGCCAGCAGCTTAAGGTCCGGCAATCAGCCCCAGCATTTT
CASSLRSGNQPQHF
>TRBJ1-5|TRBD1|TRBV11-1|.
TGTGCCACCAGTGAGCGGGGGACAGAAAGCAATCAGCCCCAGCATTTT
CATSERGTESNQPQHF
>TRBJ2-3|TRBD2|TRBV10-3|.
TGTGCCACCCTAGCGGACCACTCCACAGATACGCAGTATTTT
CATLADHSTDTQYF
>TRBJ2-2|.|TRBV7-2|.
TGTGCCAGCAGCTTAAGGGCAGGGAACACCGGGGAGCTGTTTTTT
CASSLRAGNTGELFF
>TRBJ2-3|TRBD2|TRBV12-3/TRBV12-4|.
TGTGCCAGTGGGATAGCGGGGAGCACAGATACGCAGTATTTT
CASGIAGSTDTQYF
>TRBJ1-1|.|TRBV2|.
TGTGCCAGCAGTGTCGGTCGGGCCTGGAACACTGAAGCTTTCTTT
CASSVGRAWNTEAFF
>TRBJ1-5|.|TRBV9|.
TGTGCCAGCAGCAAGGGACACCCAAATCAGCCCCAGCATTTT
CASSKGHPNQPQHF
>TRBJ2-7|.|TRBV10-3|.
TGTGCCATCAGTGAGCGGAAAACCTACGAGCAGTACTTC
CAISERKTYEQYF
>TRBJ2-1|TRBD1|TRBV7-8|.
TGTGCCAGCATCAACACAGGGGGCAGTGAGCAGTTCTTC
CASINTGGSEQFF
>TRBJ1-1|.|TRBV10-3|.
TGTGCCATCAGTGAGTCGGGGAGACAGGCAAACGAAGCTTTCTTT
CAISESGRQANEAFF
>TRBJ1-2|.|TRBV27|many
TGTGCCAGCAGTTCGCGGGGGCAAGGCTACACCTTC
CASSSRGQGYTF
>TRBJ1-1|.|TRBV19|.
TGTGCCAGTAGTTTCACTGGGGGAACGGGAGCTTTCTTT
CASSFTGGTGAFF
>TRBJ1-5|.|TRBV15|.
TGTGCCACCAGCAGAGTACGGGATAGCAATCAGCCCCAGCATTTT
CATSRVRDSNQPQHF
>TRBJ1-6|.|TRBV6-1|.
TGTGCCAGCAGCCCGGCAGGGTCTAATTCACCCCTCCACTTT
CASSPAGSNSPLHF
>TRBJ1-1|TRBD1|TRBV20-1|.
TGCAGTGCTAGAGATTTAGGACAGGGGTTAGGAGCTTTCTTT
CSARDLGQGLGAFF